What follows is one T cell receptor (beta chain) and its context. This record belongs to a study of blood T cell repertoires in COVID-19. At the level of the study: The United States, Italy and Spain supplied acute and convalescent COVID-19 samples. Sources were T cells, B-cell-depleted T cells, or PBMCs; the material itself was cDNA or gDNA.

The repertoire was sequenced with immunoSEQ multiplex PCR; TCRdb's copy has only in-frame clones and lacks some. The sample carries roughly 88,000 clones, 72% recorded once. Trimming at V came to 3 bases and at J to 9 bases, leaving 7 bases not matched to a gene. The CDR3 contains 15 residues. The germline CDR1 and CDR2 sequences are ENHRY and SYGVKD. The specimen sequenced was peripheral blood. The rearrangement links TRBV10-3 to TRBJ2-1; 11 bases agree with TRBD2. The TCR was taken from a woman in her fifties or sixties in a cohort sampled during active or convalescent COVID-19. In DNA form, the CDR3 reads TGTGCCATCAGTGAAATAGCGGGGGGGCGCGGTGAGCAGTTCTTC. Encoded protein: CAISEIAGGRGEQFF.